Listed here are 24 T cell receptor beta chains from one sample, sequenced in a study of immune heterogeneity within non-small cell lung tumors. A first 10-cycle multiplex round used 32 V-gene and 13 J-gene primers on TCR beta CDR3. Using its own MiXCR run on the multiplex PCR reads, TCRdb lists one record per CDR3 protein. The data contain several thousand distinct CDR3 sequences, less than 30% of them singletons. Bulk tumor genomic DNA, 600 to 650 ng per sample, was used as template. From each primary tumor, several far-apart biopsies were obtained during surgery. Newly diagnosed with untreated non-small cell lung cancer, the patients underwent curative surgery. Sequenced: lung tumor tissue. The receptors here all came from a man aged 60 to 75 with non-small cell lung cancer.

This clonotype has a handful of counts. The gene calls are TRBV20-1 and TRBJ2-7; 9 bases line up with TRBD2. Per the germline V gene, CDR1 is DFQATT and CDR2 is SNEGSKA (reference sequence). The V and J ends lost 0 bases and 7 bases, in that order; junction bases with no gene match: 13. The CDR3 runs 16 residues. In DNA, the CDR3 is TGCAGTGCTAGAGATCTCGCGGGAGGGCTCAGTGAGGAGCAGTACTTC. It encodes CSARDLAGGLSEEQYF.

By sample fraction, this clonotype is medium-sized. The chain employs TRBV6-2 or TRBV6-3 and TRBJ2-7; D remains unclear. The V and J ends lost 5 bases and 4 bases respectively, with 15 bases between them. CDR1 and CDR2 from the germline V gene are MNHEY and SVGEGT. This CDR3 spans 14 amino acids. The CDR3 bases are TGTGCCAGCAGTGGTGTCGCACCATTTTACGAGCAGTACTTC. It specifies CASSGVAPFYEQYF.

This chain uses TRBV15 with TRBJ2-7; no clear D. V dropped 4 bases and J dropped 2 bases, with 12 bases sitting between them. CDR3 length equals 14 residues. CDR1 and CDR2 (germline): LNHNV, YYDKDF (reference sequence). CDR3 protein: CATSIERHPYEQYF. In nucleotides, the CDR3 is TGTGCCACCAGCATAGAGAGACACCCCTACGAGCAGTACTTC.

Concerning this clonotype itself: One end of the junction fails to match germline, which may point to a read error. This sequence joins TRBV7-6 and TRBJ2-7; 14 bases are shared with TRBD2. This CDR3 is 14 amino acids long. CDR1 SGHVS and CDR2 FNYEAQ come from the germline V gene. The CDR3 reads CASSPGLAGDEQHF. In DNA, the CDR3 is TGTGCCAGCAGCCCGGGACTAGCGGGAGACGAGCAGCACTTC.

The chain uses TRBV24-1 and TRBJ2-1; D gene ambiguous. The CDR3 runs to 14 residues. Germline V lookup: CDR1 KGHDR, CDR2 SFDVKD. V lost 4 bases, J lost 8 bases, and 14 bases lay in between. CDR3 nucleotide sequence: TGTGCCACCAGTGAAATCAACCCACCCCATGAGCAGTTCTTC. Protein: CATSEINPPHEQFF.

This clonotype is judged medium-sized. This chain links TRBV27 with TRBJ1-6, with D perhaps TRBD1 (5 bases). Germline V gene lookup returns CDR1 MNHEY and CDR2 SMNVEV (reference sequence). V shed 5 bases and J shed 3 bases, with 11 bases lying between them. The CDR3 has 15 amino acids. The CDR3, as DNA: TGTGCCAGCAGTCAGACAGCAAGCTATAATTCACCCCTCCACTTT. This encodes CASSQTASYNSPLHF.

This clonotype was counted only a few times. V gene TRBV11-2 combines with J gene TRBJ2-1; 8 bases agree with TRBD2. After removal of 3 bases from V and 0 bases from J, the junction contained 10 bases not matched to a gene. This CDR3 region has 18 residues. In germline, CDR1 is SGHAT, CDR2 FQNNGV. CDR3 in amino acids: CASSFPLAGASSYNEQFF. The CDR3 nucleotides read TGTGCCAGCAGCTTCCCCCTAGCGGGTGCCAGCTCCTACAATGAGCAGTTCTTC. Based on the CDR3 plus reference TRBV11-2 and TRBJ2-1, the full variable domain is EAGVAQSPRYKIIEKRQSVAFWCNPISGHATLYWYQQILGQGPKLLIQFQNNGVVDDSQLPKDRFSAERLKGVDSTLKIQPAKLEDSAVYLCASSFPLAGASSYNEQFFGPGTRLTVL.

This rearrangement joins TRBV7-9 to TRBJ2-7; D is perhaps TRBD1 or TRBD2 (5 bases each). The CDR3 is 12 amino acids. Germline CDR1 is SEHNR and CDR2 is FQNEAQ (reference sequence). The V and J ends lost 10 bases and 0 bases respectively, with 10 bases between them. This CDR3 is CATEGLSYEQYF. The CDR3 nucleotides read TGTGCCACCGAGGGGCTCTCCTACGAGCAGTACTTC.

DNA of the CDR3: TGTGCCAGCAGTTTTGCGGCGGGATTCAGCTCCTACGAGCAGTACTTC. Its protein product is CASSFAAGFSSYEQYF. The J gene is TRBJ2-7, the V gene TRBV27, with D possibly being TRBD2 (6 bases). Germline values: CDR1 MNHEY, CDR2 SMNVEV (reference sequence). The CDR3 consists of 16 residues. Deletions cut 3 bases from V and 0 bases from J, with 15 bases between.

The chain joins TRBV19 to TRBJ1-1; TRBD1 matches at 7 bases. Germline V gives CDR1 LNHDA, CDR2 SQIVND (reference sequence). Trimming took 3 bases from V and 6 from J; bases not matched to a gene: 10. The CDR3 totals 15 residues. CDR3 loop: CASSMLQGGSAEAFF. CDR3 DNA sequence: TGTGCCAGTAGTATGTTGCAGGGGGGGTCCGCTGAAGCTTTCTTT.

This clonotype counts as medium-sized. The chain links TRBV19 to TRBJ2-7, with D maybe TRBD1 (5 bases). Trimming pared 3 bases from V and 7 bases from J, leaving 7 bases between. The germline gives CDR1 LNHDA, CDR2 SQIVND (reference sequence). The length of the CDR3 is 11 residues. The CDR3 nucleotides are TGTGCCAGTAGTATGGGGCGGGAGCAGTACTTC. This gives the protein CASSMGREQYF.

By frequency in the sample, this clonotype is medium-sized (0.01 to 0.1%). The gene calls are TRBV28 and TRBJ1-2; D is ambiguous. V lost 3 bases and J lost 2, with 16 bases in between. Per germline, CDR1 MDHEN and CDR2 SYDVKM. CDR3 length: 16 residues. CDR3 nucleotide sequence: TGTGCCAGCAGTTTCCGGATTACTGAATCCAACTATGGCTACACCTTC. It encodes CASSFRITESNYGYTF.

This clonotype is judged medium-sized. This chain connects TRBV6-1 to TRBJ1-3; no clear D gene. The germline V gene encodes CDR1 MNHNS and CDR2 SASEGT. V was clipped by 5 bases and J by 0 bases, with 11 bases between them. There are 15 residues in the CDR3. CDR3 in amino acids: CASSSSGSSGNTIYF. The DNA of the CDR3 is TGTGCCAGCAGTTCGTCCGGGAGCTCTGGAAACACCATATATTTT.

Remarks on this clonotype: A read error may be the cause here, since a much bigger clone is one base away. The chain uses TRBV5-6 and TRBJ1-2; weak D call: TRBD1 (5 bases). Germline V gene lookup returns CDR1 SGHDT and CDR2 YYEEEE. The CDR3 extends over 12 amino acids. CDR3 loop: CAGSLGQEGYTF. Written as DNA, the CDR3 is TGTGCCGGCAGCTTGGGGCAGGAGGGCTACACCTTC.

This clonotype came up a few times. The rearrangement joins TRBV6-5 to TRBJ1-3, with 7 bases identical to TRBD1. The germline V gene encodes CDR1 MNHEY and CDR2 SVGAGI. V trimming: 2 bases; J trimming: 4 bases; junction bases outside the gene matches: 17. This CDR3 has 19 residues. The DNA for the CDR3 is TGTGCCAGCAGTTACCGAGCCGGAACAGGGGACAGTAAGGGAAACACCATATATTTT. As protein: CASSYRAGTGDSKGNTIYF.

This clonotype is medium-sized in the sample. The chain uses TRBV5-1 and TRBJ1-3; 8 nucleotides agree with TRBD1. V was clipped by 0 bases and J by 8 bases; unmatched bases: 4. The CDR3 is 14 amino acids. The germline V gene has CDR1 SGHRS and CDR2 YFSETQ. The CDR3 region has the DNA TGCGCCAGCAGCTTGGCTGGACAGGGAGACACCATATATTTT. Amino acid sequence: CASSLAGQGDTIYF. Full variable domain (rest looked up from reference TRBV5-1 and TRBJ1-3): KAGVTQTPRYLIKTRGQQVTLSCSPISGHRSVSWYQQTPGQGLQFLFEYFSETQRNKGNFPGRFSGRQFSNSRSEMNVSTLELGDSALYLCASSLAGQGDTIYFGEGSWLTVV.

This clonotype was seen just once. DNA of the CDR3: TGTGCCAGCAGTTCTATGGGGGGGGTCTACGAGCAGTACTTC. The encoded protein is CASSSMGGVYEQYF. V and J are TRBV28 and TRBJ2-7; 7 positions agree with TRBD2. This CDR3 is built from 14 residues. After removal of 4 bases from V and 3 bases from J, the junction contained 6 bases not matched to a gene. Germline CDR1 and CDR2: MDHEN and SYDVKM.

The chain links TRBV15 to TRBJ2-3, with D tentatively TRBD2 (6 bases). Trimming left V 0 bases short and J 2 bases short, with 12 bases between. The CDR3 runs to 16 residues. Looked up from germline, CDR1 is LNHNV and CDR2 is YYDKDF (reference sequence). The CDR3 nucleotides read TGTGCCACCAGCAGAGATCCCGGGGGAGCCACAGATACGCAGTATTTT. Its translation is CATSRDPGGATDTQYF.

This clonotype was seen a few times. The genes are TRBV7-2 and TRBJ2-7, with D hard to call. Germline CDR1 and CDR2: SGHTA and FQGNSA. The V end was cut by 0 bases, the J end by 3 bases, with 6 bases between. The CDR3 has 13 residues. CDR3 loop: CASSLAGVYEQYF. CDR3 nucleotide sequence: TGTGCCAGCAGCTTAGCTGGGGTCTACGAGCAGTACTTC.

This clonotype was seen a handful of times. The rearrangement uses TRBV20-1 and TRBJ2-1, with TRBD2 identical over 10 bases. The V segment lost 2 bases and the J segment 9 bases; nucleotides outside the gene matches: 16. The CDR3 runs to 17 residues. The germline V gene encodes CDR1 DFQATT and CDR2 SNEGSKA (reference sequence). The CDR3, as DNA: TGCAGTGCTAGAATTGGCGGGGCTAGCGGGAGTGTTAGTGAGCAGTTCTTC. Its translation: CSARIGGASGSVSEQFF.

This clonotype was detected only a few times. V and J are TRBV6-5 and TRBJ1-4, with no clear D. This CDR3 has 11 amino acids. The germline gives CDR1 MNHEY, CDR2 SVGAGI. Trimming cost V 4 bases and J 6 bases, with 3 bases left between them. The chain's CDR3 is CASSSYEKLFF. In DNA, the CDR3 is TGTGCCAGCAGTTCTTATGAAAAACTGTTTTTT.

This clonotype is categorized as medium-sized. The chain carries TRBV6-1 and TRBJ2-2; 7 nucleotides agree with TRBD1. J gave up 0 bases and V 8 bases, and 6 bases lay outside the gene matches. Per the germline V gene, CDR1 is MNHNS and CDR2 is SASEGT. The CDR3 runs 15 residues. The CDR3 DNA reads TGTGCCAGCGCAATGAGGGGGCCGAACACCGGGGAGCTGTTTTTT. It specifies CASAMRGPNTGELFF.

By sample fraction, this clonotype is large. V gene TRBV11-2 combines with J gene TRBJ2-7, with D uncertain. Trimming cost V 1 base and J 4 bases, with 8 bases left between them. The CDR3 sequence is 13 residues long. Germline V gene sequence: CDR1 SGHAT, CDR2 FQNNGV. For the CDR3, the DNA is TGTGCCAGCAGCTTAGGGCCCGGATACGAGCAGTACTTC. This sequence encodes CASSLGPGYEQYF.

This sequence joins TRBV6-1 and TRBJ2-3; perhaps D is TRBD1 or TRBD2 (6 bases each). The CDR3 runs 15 residues. V lost 2 bases and J lost 6, with 15 bases in between. Germline CDR1 and CDR2: MNHNS and SASEGT. The CDR3 reads CASSELGGRADTQYF. CDR3 DNA: TGTGCCAGCAGTGAACTAGGGGGGCGCGCGGATACGCAGTATTTT.